A selection of T cell receptor beta chains follows, all from one sample in a study of blood T cell repertoires in COVID-19. TCRdb's table, derived via immunoSEQ multiplex PCR, lists solely in-frame clones and lacks some. The sample comprises 300,000 to 350,000 clones, 80% to 90% of which are singletons, and 3.5% to 4.5% rests with the top ten. What was sequenced was PBMCs or T cells enriched from blood (not recorded which). All receptors come from a woman in her thirties or forties with acute COVID-19. The CDR3 runs from the conserved cysteine through the conserved F or W. The order of the fields is J gene, D gene, clone size, V gene, CDR3 protein, CDR3 DNA. The D gene is left open where the match is weak. Expanded clones get a size class; other rows say once, few or many, or leave the size out.

TRBJ2-7 | TRBD1 | few | TRBV18 | CASSQPGQGPYEQYF | TGTGCCAGCTCACAACCGGGACAGGGACCCTACGAGCAGTACTTC
TRBJ2-3 | TRBD2 | . | TRBV6-2/TRBV6-3 | CASSYWAGAADTQYF | TGTGCCAGCAGTTACTGGGCGGGAGCGGCAGATACGCAGTATTTT
TRBJ2-3 | TRBD2 | once | TRBV7-8 | CASSLAVQAGATDTQYF | TGTGCCAGCAGCTTAGCGGTACAAGCGGGGGCCACAGATACGCAGTATTTT
TRBJ1-4 | TRBD1 | . | TRBV28 | CASSSRDRGWKLFF | TGTGCCAGCAGTTCCCGGGACAGGGGATGGAAACTGTTTTTT
TRBJ1-2 | TRBD1 | . | TRBV14 | CASSPLGQGTLYGYTF | TGTGCCAGCAGCCCCCTCGGACAGGGAACCCTTTATGGCTACACCTTC
TRBJ1-5 | TRBD1 | . | TRBV5-5 | CASSLVGTGVNQPQHF | TGTGCCAGCAGCTTGGTTGGGACAGGTGTAAATCAGCCCCAGCATTTT
TRBJ2-1 | . | . | TRBV11-2 | CASSLDGLAGLYNEQFF | TGTGCCAGCAGCTTAGATGGGTTGGCGGGGCTTTACAATGAGCAGTTCTTC
TRBJ1-2 | . | . | TRBV3-1/TRBV3-2 | CASSPRSNYGYTF | TGTGCCAGCAGCCCCAGGTCTAACTATGGCTACACCTTC
TRBJ1-4 | TRBD1 | few | TRBV28 | CASSWGTGRNEKLFF | TGTGCCAGCAGTTGGGGGACAGGGAGAAATGAAAAACTGTTTTTT
TRBJ2-4 | . | . | TRBV5-4 | CASSYVTGIGKNIQYF | TGTGCCAGCAGCTACGTAACAGGGATTGGCAAAAACATTCAGTACTTC
TRBJ2-7 | . | . | TRBV28 | CASSLLDRPGDF | TGTGCCAGCAGCCTTCTAGACAGGCCAGGGGACTTC
TRBJ1-5 | . | . | TRBV4-1 | CASSQGLGTNQPQHF | TGCGCCAGCAGCCAGGGGTTGGGGACTAATCAGCCCCAGCATTTT
TRBJ2-2 | . | . | TRBV7-3 | CASSFGPGELFF | TGTGCCAGCAGCTTTGGGCCCGGGGAGCTGTTTTTT
TRBJ1-5 | TRBD1 | . | TRBV18 | CASSRMDRAIQPQHF | TGTGCCAGCTCACGAATGGACAGGGCTATTCAGCCCCAGCATTTT
TRBJ1-2 | TRBD1 | once | TRBV19 | CASQITQGFYGYTF | TGTGCCAGCCAAATAACACAGGGGTTCTATGGCTACACCTTC
TRBJ1-2 | . | . | TRBV27 | CASSLTIDRSYGYTF | TGTGCCAGCAGTCTCACTATCGACAGGAGCTATGGCTACACCTTC
TRBJ2-7 | . | . | TRBV19 | CASSVLSGPYEQYF | TGTGCCAGTAGTGTCTTAAGCGGGCCCTACGAGCAGTACTTC
TRBJ2-2 | TRBD2 | . | TRBV24-1 | CATSTAGGPNTGELFF | TGTGCCACCAGTACAGCGGGGGGGCCCAACACCGGGGAGCTGTTTTTT
TRBJ2-7 | . | . | TRBV7-2 | CASSLAVGYEQYF | TGTGCCAGCAGCTTAGCGGTCGGCTACGAGCAGTACTTC
TRBJ2-1 | . | . | TRBV11-3 | CASSLDKAGWGEQFF | TGTGCCAGCAGCTTAGATAAGGCAGGGTGGGGTGAGCAGTTCTTC
TRBJ2-5 | TRBD2 | . | TRBV27 | CASSLYGGLAGGETQYF | TGTGCCAGCAGTTTATACGGGGGACTAGCGGGAGGCGAGACCCAGTACTTC
TRBJ1-1 | . | . | TRBV11-1 | CASSLARTGEAFF | TGTGCCAGCAGCTTAGCGCGCACAGGTGAAGCTTTCTTT
TRBJ2-7 | TRBD1 | . | TRBV6-1 | CASSQRDSSYEQYF | TGTGCCAGCAGTCAAAGGGACAGCTCCTACGAGCAGTACTTC
TRBJ1-4 | . | . | TRBV5-6 | CASSLVTGLLNEKLFF | TGTGCCAGCAGCTTGGTGACAGGTCTTCTTAATGAAAAACTGTTTTTT
TRBJ1-6 | TRBD1 | . | TRBV6-5 | CASSFGQGDNNSPLHF | TGTGCCAGCAGTTTCGGACAGGGTGACAATAATTCACCCCTCCACTTT
TRBJ2-3 | . | once | TRBV6-4 | CASSDPQRGTDTQYF | TGTGCCAGCAGTGACCCCCAGAGGGGCACAGATACGCAGTATTTT
TRBJ2-3 | . | few | TRBV7-3 | CASSSYGVGGTDTQYF | TGTGCCAGCAGCTCCTACGGGGTAGGAGGTACAGATACGCAGTATTTT
TRBJ1-6 | . | . | TRBV7-2 | CASSLVSGTNSPLHF | TGTGCCAGCAGCTTAGTTTCGGGGACAAATTCACCCCTCCACTTT
TRBJ1-4 | TRBD1 | . | TRBV20-1 | CSAPGQGKLFF | TGCAGTGCCCCCGGACAGGGGAAACTGTTTTTT
TRBJ2-5 | . | . | TRBV3-1/TRBV3-2 | CASSPPFWGSGETQYF | TGTGCCAGCAGCCCGCCATTCTGGGGTTCGGGGGAGACCCAGTACTTC
TRBJ1-5 | . | . | TRBV6-2/TRBV6-3 | CASSYSTRRAQHF | TGTGCCAGCAGTTACTCGACCCGCCGGGCCCAGCATTTT
TRBJ2-3 | . | . | TRBV3-1/TRBV3-2 | CASSQDRGREVDTDTQYF | TGTGCCAGCAGCCAAGATAGGGGCAGGGAGGTCGACACAGATACGCAGTATTTT
TRBJ1-3 | TRBD1 | few | TRBV10-3 | CAISWGQGSGNTIYF | TGTGCCATCAGTTGGGGACAGGGGTCGGGAAACACCATATATTTT
TRBJ1-1 | . | . | TRBV5-1 | CASSLAGGGSAFF | TGCGCCAGCAGCTTGGCCGGCGGGGGGTCAGCTTTCTTT
TRBJ2-1 | . | . | TRBV20-1 | CSASIRSAPYNEQFF | TGCAGTGCTAGTATCCGGTCCGCCCCCTACAATGAGCAGTTCTTC
TRBJ2-5 | TRBD2 | . | TRBV7-2 | CASSLRTGGPRETQYF | TGTGCCAGCAGCTTAAGGACGGGGGGGCCTAGGGAGACCCAGTACTTC
TRBJ1-2 | . | few | TRBV29-1 | CSVDRTQANYGYTF | TGCAGCGTTGACCGGACTCAAGCTAACTATGGCTACACCTTC
TRBJ1-4 | . | . | TRBV7-9 | CASSLVGSTNEKLFF | TGTGCCAGCAGCTTAGTGGGCTCAACTAATGAAAAACTGTTTTTT
TRBJ2-2 | TRBD2 | . | TRBV28 | CASSLPSGLTGELFF | TGTGCCAGCAGTTTGCCTAGCGGATTAACCGGGGAGCTGTTTTTT
TRBJ2-1 | TRBD1 | many | TRBV7-2 | CASSGQALSNEQFF | TGTGCCAGCAGCGGACAGGCCCTGTCAAATGAGCAGTTCTTC
TRBJ2-1 | TRBD1 | . | TRBV12-5 | CASGPGTDNNEQFF | TGTGCTAGTGGACCCGGGACAGATAACAATGAGCAGTTCTTC
TRBJ2-7 | . | . | TRBV4-3 | CASSQEGRVHEQYF | TGCGCCAGCAGCCAAGAGGGCAGGGTACACGAGCAGTACTTC
TRBJ1-6 | . | . | TRBV5-1 | CASKDLGAYSPLHF | TGCGCCAGCAAGGATCTGGGGGCGTATTCACCCCTCCACTTT
TRBJ2-2 | TRBD1 | few | TRBV6-1 | CASSVSGTGNTGELFF | TGTGCCAGCAGTGTTTCCGGGACAGGGAACACCGGGGAGCTGTTTTTT
TRBJ2-7 | . | . | TRBV19 | CASSTQGSIRGYEQYF | TGTGCCAGTAGTACCCAAGGGTCGATCAGAGGGTACGAGCAGTACTTC
TRBJ1-2 | . | . | TRBV5-1 | CASSSSPGTSYGYTF | TGCGCCAGCAGCTCAAGTCCCGGGACAAGCTATGGCTACACCTTC
TRBJ2-1 | . | . | TRBV5-4 | CASGPRGNEQFF | TGTGCCAGCGGGCCGAGGGGGAATGAGCAGTTCTTC
TRBJ2-7 | TRBD1 | . | TRBV7-8 | CASSSGGQGAYEQYF | TGTGCCAGCAGCTCGGGCGGACAGGGGGCCTACGAGCAGTACTTC
TRBJ1-2 | TRBD1 | . | TRBV19 | CASSPGDSQRYGYTF | TGTGCCAGTAGTCCTGGGGACAGTCAACGCTATGGCTACACCTTC
TRBJ2-4 | . | . | TRBV9 | CASSVEVTGVGIQYF | TGTGCCAGCAGCGTAGAGGTGACGGGGGTAGGCATTCAGTACTTC
TRBJ1-4 | . | . | TRBV6-5 | CASSQGRGGNEKLFF | TGTGCCAGCAGCCAGGGGCGCGGGGGGAATGAAAAACTGTTTTTT
TRBJ1-5 | . | . | TRBV7-2 | CASSFSGLGNQPQHF | TGTGCCAGCAGCTTTTCAGGGCTGGGCAATCAGCCCCAGCATTTT
TRBJ2-1 | . | . | TRBV5-4 | CASSLGSSRDNEQFF | TGTGCCAGCAGCTTGGGTAGTAGCAGAGACAATGAGCAGTTCTTC